This TCR beta chain derives from a study of CD8 T cell repertoires and HIV-1 epitope variants. Study-level background: Separate wells received one of Twenty-five Gag or Nef variant peptides. Study observations and caveats: The TAALDMSHF plasma variant had no responses, unlike KF9 (about 5 clonotypes) and HW9 (one). Of roughly nine antigen-specific beta clonotypes, five to seven appeared to cross-react with escape variants.

Sequencing of TCR beta CDR3 used immunoSEQ survey depth. The repertoire was sequenced with immunoSEQ multiplex PCR; TCRdb's copy has only in-frame clones and lacks some. The sample includes about 95,000 clones, roughly 80% of them seen just once. Points on this clone: Its specificity is unknown.

The germline V and J ends were trimmed by 1 base and 2 bases, with 8 bases remaining between them. CDR3 length equals 14 residues. Germline V lookup: CDR1 SEHNR, CDR2 FQNEAQ (reference sequence). Source material: uncultured baseline CD8+ T cells from peripheral blood mononuclear cells (PBMCs). The clonotype was recovered from a male donor with HIV. The chain recombines TRBV7-9 with TRBJ1-2; D is possibly TRBD1 (5 bases). CDR3 nucleotides: TGTGCCAGCAGCTTAGAGGCAGGGAACTATGGCTACACCTTC. Its translation: CASSLEAGNYGYTF.